This entry lists 27 T cell receptor beta chains sequenced from one sample in a study of CD8 T cells in ankylosing spondylitis. Whole-study findings and limits: Ankylosing spondylitis blood appeared to carry a characteristic TCR beta motif of roughly 8 highly homologous variants.

Using its own MiXCR run on the 5' RACE reads, TCRdb lists one record per CDR3 protein. In the table there are hundreds of thousands of distinct CDR3 sequences, about 10% of which are singletons. These TCRs' antigens remain unknown. The sequenced sample consisted of blood, either unsorted or a sorted T cell fraction (not recorded which). These receptors all stem from a male donor with ankylosing spondylitis.

This clonotype was counted a few times. The rearrangement links TRBV7-6 to TRBJ2-2, with 7 bases identical to TRBD1. The V gene end was trimmed by 5 bases and the J gene end by 3 bases; junction bases not matched to a gene: 9. Germline CDR1 is SGHVS and CDR2 is FNYEAQ. This CDR3 has 16 amino acids. CDR3 region: CASSMYRGPDTGELFF. The DNA of the CDR3 is TGTGCCAGCAGCATGTACAGGGGTCCTGACACCGGGGAGCTGTTTTTT.

The V and J genes are TRBV11-2 and TRBJ1-3; no reliable D call. The CDR3 length is 15 residues. Germline values: CDR1 SGHAT, CDR2 FQNNGV. The V gene lost 4 bases and the J gene lost 4 bases, with 14 bases spanning the gap. The CDR3 nucleotides read TGTGCCAGCAGCTCCGAAGGGAGTACCGGAAACACCATATATTTT. Amino acid sequence: CASSSEGSTGNTIYF.

This clonotype has ten or more counts. The rearrangement links TRBV20-1 to TRBJ1-2, with D unclear. Trimming shortened V by 6 bases and J by 4 bases, and 12 bases separated the two germline ends. Germline CDR1 reads DFQATT; CDR2 reads SNEGSKA (reference sequence). The CDR3 has 12 residues. The CDR3 DNA sequence: TGCAGTGCACCTGACGGATCCTATGGCTACACCTTC. Its protein product is CSAPDGSYGYTF.

This clonotype was found a few times. The chain is built from TRBV20-1 and TRBJ2-3, with D unclear. Trimming removed 6 bases at V and 4 bases at J, with 11 bases between. CDR3 length: 12 amino acids. Germline CDR1 DFQATT, CDR2 SNEGSKA (reference sequence). The CDR3 nucleotides read TGCAGTGCGCCGTGGCGTTCAGATACGCAGTATTTT. Translating it yields CSAPWRSDTQYF.

The chain combines TRBV12-1 with TRBJ1-2; TRBD1 is the table's D call, not checked against the DNA. TRBV12-1 is given as a pseudogene. The CDR3 is 16 amino acids. The CDR3 bases are TGCGCCAGCAGGGGGCCGGGACAGGGGGCTGCCTACGGCTACACCTTC. Protein: CASRGPGQGAAYGYTF.

In its sample, this clonotype was seen a few times. The chain is built from TRBV7-6 and TRBJ1-2, with D possibly being TRBD1 (6 bases). Germline values: CDR1 SGHVS, CDR2 FNYEAQ. This CDR3 spans 15 amino acids. V was cut by 0 bases and J by 3 bases, with 11 bases left in between. CDR3 DNA: TGTGCCAGCAGCTTAGCGGGGGGGCTCGACTATGGCTACACCTTC. The encoded protein is CASSLAGGLDYGYTF.

The rearrangement joins TRBV20-1 to TRBJ2-2, with TRBD2 as a possible D gene (6 bases). The germline V gene encodes CDR1 DFQATT and CDR2 SNEGSKA (reference sequence). CDR3 length equals 14 residues. V was trimmed by 3 bases and J by 5 bases, leaving 13 bases between them. CDR3 sequence: CSARAGLSTGELFF. Here the CDR3 DNA reads TGCAGTGCTAGGGCCGGACTATCTACCGGGGAGCTGTTTTTT.

The genes are TRBV20-1 and TRBJ1-1, with D tentatively TRBD1 (6 bases). Germline V gene lookup returns CDR1 DFQATT and CDR2 SNEGSKA (reference sequence). The CDR3 is 13 amino acids. Trimming pared 5 bases from V and 4 bases from J, leaving 14 bases between. Here the CDR3 DNA reads TGCAGTGCTGGCGACCCCAGGGGCACTGAAGCTTTCTTT. This sequence encodes CSAGDPRGTEAFF.

This clonotype has more than one count but fewer than ten. This rearrangement joins TRBV6-1 to TRBJ1-5; 7 bases line up with TRBD1. Germline CDR1 MNHNS, CDR2 SASEGT. The length of the CDR3 is 16 residues. V shed 4 bases and J 0 bases; nucleotides not matched to a gene: 6. The DNA of the CDR3 is TGTGCCAGCAGTGCAGGGGGGTGGTATAGCAATCAGCCCCAGCATTTT. The encoded protein is CASSAGGWYSNQPQHF.

V gene TRBV5-1 combines with J gene TRBJ2-2; 12 bases line up with TRBD1. The CDR3 runs to 16 residues. Germline CDR1 SGHRS, CDR2 YFSETQ. J lost 4 bases, V lost 4 bases, and 5 bases had no gene match. The CDR3 nucleotides are TGCGCCAGCAGCACGGGACAGGGGGCGCCCACCGGGGAGCTGTTTTTT. Encoded protein: CASSTGQGAPTGELFF.

V and J are TRBV11-2 and TRBJ1-1, with D possibly matching TRBD1 (5 bases). The germline gives CDR1 SGHAT, CDR2 FQNNGV. The CDR3 covers 14 residues. V was shortened by 1 base and J by 4 bases, with 10 bases between the two germline ends. CDR3 coding DNA: TGTGCCAGCAGCTTAGGAGGGGACCTCACTGAAGCTTTCTTT. Amino acids: CASSLGGDLTEAFF.

This rearrangement joins TRBV15 to TRBJ1-2; D is uncertain. Per germline, CDR1 LNHNV and CDR2 YYDKDF (reference sequence). V was shortened by 0 bases and J by 4 bases, with 9 bases between the two germline ends. The CDR3 is made up of 14 amino acids. The CDR3 protein is CATSRDKQTYGYTF. CDR3 bases: TGTGCCACCAGCAGAGATAAACAGACCTATGGCTACACCTTC.

This clonotype occurred a few times. The chain combines TRBV6-5 with TRBJ2-7; D possibly corresponds to TRBD2 (6 bases). V was shortened by 0 bases and J by 7 bases, with 16 bases between the two germline ends. The germline V gene encodes CDR1 MNHEY and CDR2 SVGAGI. This CDR3 has 15 amino acids. CDR3 sequence reads: CASSYSTGAMGEQYF. Written as DNA, the CDR3 is TGTGCCAGCAGTTACTCTACGGGAGCGATGGGGGAGCAGTACTTC.

This chain connects TRBV7-2 to TRBJ2-1; no clear D gene. V was trimmed by 5 bases and J by 4 bases, leaving 15 bases between them. Germline values: CDR1 SGHTA, CDR2 FQGNSA. The CDR3 is 15 amino acids. CDR3 DNA: TGTGCCAGCAGCCAGGTCTTTTTGGGGTACAATGAGCAGTTCTTC. It translates to CASSQVFLGYNEQFF.

This clonotype showed up just a few times. This chain uses TRBV20-1 with TRBJ2-2, with D possibly matching TRBD1 (6 bases). Germline CDR1 is DFQATT and CDR2 is SNEGSKA (reference sequence). CDR3 length: 16 amino acids. V shed 6 bases and J shed 0 bases, with 17 bases lying between them. CDR3 DNA sequence: TGCAGTGCCCGTTCGGACAGCACTGCGAACACCGGGGAGCTGTTTTTT. This encodes CSARSDSTANTGELFF.

The J gene is TRBJ2-3, the V gene TRBV6-5; 8 bases align to TRBD1. Trimming took 2 bases from V and 4 from J; bases not matched to a gene: 11. CDR3 length: 17 residues. From germline, CDR1 is MNHEY and CDR2 SVGAGI. CDR3 amino acids: CASSYQAGTGIADTQYF. The CDR3 DNA reads as TGTGCCAGCAGTTACCAGGCCGGGACAGGTATCGCAGATACGCAGTATTTT.

The genes are TRBV5-1 and TRBJ2-3; D unclear. V gave up 2 bases and J gave up 1 base, with 5 bases separating them. Germline-derived CDR1 and CDR2 are SGHRS and YFSETQ. The CDR3 extends over 13 amino acids. The CDR3 protein is CASSFFGTDTQYF. CDR3 DNA sequence: TGCGCCAGCAGCTTTTTTGGCACAGATACGCAGTATTTT.

Note on this clonotype: This CDR3 is missing its conserved last phenylalanine or tryptophan, likely due to a read error. Because the CDR3's place on the DNA is in doubt, the DNA is left out and the CDR3 is given as listed by TCRdb. The CDR3 reads CSARGDRGRI. The rearrangement links TRBV20-1 to TRBJ2-3; the table's D call of TRBD1 was not tested on the DNA. The germline V gene encodes CDR1 DFQATT and CDR2 SNEGSKA (reference sequence). The CDR3 is made up of 10 amino acids, end residues included.

This clonotype was picked up a small number of times. The chain combines TRBV2 with TRBJ2-2; D unclear. The CDR3 consists of 14 residues. The germline V gene encodes CDR1 SNHLY and CDR2 FYNNEI. V lost 11 bases to trimming and J lost 0 bases, with 13 bases between them. The CDR3 region is CACLGQANTGELFF. In DNA form, the CDR3 reads TGTGCCTGCTTAGGGCAGGCGAACACCGGGGAGCTGTTTTTT.

V gene TRBV3-1 combines with J gene TRBJ2-3, with D possibly TRBD1 on 5 matching bases. CDR3 length: 14 amino acids. Per the germline V gene, CDR1 is LGHDT and CDR2 is YNNKEL (reference sequence). The V end lost 4 bases, the J end lost 4 bases, and 12 bases lay between the germline ends. The CDR3 region has the DNA TGTGCCAGCAGCCGGACCCTGGGGCCAGATACGCAGTATTTT. Translated: CASSRTLGPDTQYF.

This clonotype has a handful of counts. The CDR3, as DNA: TGTGCCAGCACCTATTTGACAGGGGCTAACGACGAGCAGTACTTC. Protein product: CASTYLTGANDEQYF. The chain employs TRBV6-1 and TRBJ2-7, with 8 bases aligning to TRBD1. The germline V gene encodes CDR1 MNHNS and CDR2 SASEGT. The CDR3 is 15 residues long. J lost 5 bases, V lost 7 bases, and 13 bases had no gene match.

The gene calls are TRBV19 and TRBJ2-6; 7 nucleotides match TRBD2. Losses at the gene ends were 5 bases for V and 2 bases for J; bases not matched to a gene: 9. The V gene's germline CDR1 is LNHDA and CDR2 SQIVND (reference sequence). The CDR3 totals 17 residues. CDR3 region: CASSLTPREAGANVLTF. The CDR3, as DNA: TGTGCCAGTAGTCTGACGCCACGGGAGGCTGGGGCCAACGTCCTGACTTTC.

This clonotype was recorded at least ten times. This chain links TRBV20-1 with TRBJ1-1; D is perhaps TRBD1 (5 bases). V was cut by 5 bases and J by 4 bases, with 17 bases left in between. The V gene's germline CDR1 is DFQATT and CDR2 SNEGSKA (reference sequence). There are 14 residues in the CDR3. CDR3 in DNA: TGCAGTGCTTACGGGGCTTCTCGGGGCACTGAAGCTTTCTTT. Its translation is CSAYGASRGTEAFF.

This clonotype was seen more than once but under ten times. The CDR3 reads CASRKMDRDTEAFF. The CDR3 coding sequence is TGTGCCAGCAGGAAGATGGACAGGGACACTGAAGCTTTCTTT. The chain has TRBV6-2 or TRBV6-3 and TRBJ1-1; 8 bases agree with TRBD1. V lost 6 bases, J lost 3 bases, and 6 bases stayed unmatched. The CDR3 extends over 14 amino acids. CDR1 is MNHEY and CDR2 is SVGEGT in the germline V gene.

This clonotype was seen at least ten times. The genes are TRBV12-3 or TRBV12-4 and TRBJ1-4, with 7 bases matching TRBD1. The CDR3 has 15 amino acids. The junction had 14 bases not matched to a gene; V was cut back by 6 bases and J by 10 bases. For the CDR3, the DNA is TGTGCCAGCAGACCTGGCGGACAGGAAATTGGAAAACTGTTTTTT. Translation gives CASRPGGQEIGKLFF.

This clonotype occurred many times. This chain joins TRBV20-1 and TRBJ1-5, with D unresolved. The CDR3 is made up of 11 amino acids. Trimming took 6 bases from V and 2 from J, leaving 5 bases between them. Germline lookup yields CDR1 DFQATT and CDR2 SNEGSKA (reference sequence). CDR3 sequence: CSAKGNQPQHF. The CDR3 bases are TGCAGTGCCAAGGGCAATCAGCCCCAGCATTTT.

This chain connects TRBV4-3 to TRBJ2-7, with D possibly TRBD2 on 6 matching bases. CDR1 LGHNA and CDR2 YSLEER come from the germline V gene. CDR3 length: 16 amino acids. V shed 3 bases and J shed 3 bases, with 18 bases lying between them. The CDR3 bases are TGCGCCAGCAGCCATCTTCCGGGACTTGCTTTCTACGAGCAGTACTTC. Translation: CASSHLPGLAFYEQYF.